The text below deals with one TCR beta chain. The antigen is undetermined. The V and J ends lost 5 bases and 4 bases, in that order; junction bases with no gene match: 4. Germline loops: CDR1 SGHAT, CDR2 FQDESV (reference sequence). There are 15 residues in the CDR3. The memory fraction was CD4+CD45RO+CD25- cells. Constant-region reverse primers amplified full-length variable regions, followed by semi-nested Nested Universal Primer A PCR. TCRdb itself ran the 5' RACE reads through MiXCR, one entry per CDR3 protein. Seen here are approximately 44,000 distinct CDR3 sequences, roughly 27% observed once, and the top ten hold approximately 3.7%. The study, taken as a whole, reports: Whole repertoires were not studied in the larger cohort, only one V-J beta rearrangement. Greatest tumor Treg TCR overlap was with tumor naive CD4+ cells.

The sample consisted of memory CD4+ T cells sorted from a lymph node. The subset here: memory CD4+ T cells, CD4+CD45RO+CD25-. The rearrangement uses TRBV11-1 and TRBJ2-1; 11 nucleotides agree with TRBD2. The origin of this receptor is a female donor with breast cancer. The CDR3 bases are TGTGCCAGCAGCCCCCTAGCGGGAGGATACAATGAGCAGTTCTTC. This translates into CASSPLAGGYNEQFF.